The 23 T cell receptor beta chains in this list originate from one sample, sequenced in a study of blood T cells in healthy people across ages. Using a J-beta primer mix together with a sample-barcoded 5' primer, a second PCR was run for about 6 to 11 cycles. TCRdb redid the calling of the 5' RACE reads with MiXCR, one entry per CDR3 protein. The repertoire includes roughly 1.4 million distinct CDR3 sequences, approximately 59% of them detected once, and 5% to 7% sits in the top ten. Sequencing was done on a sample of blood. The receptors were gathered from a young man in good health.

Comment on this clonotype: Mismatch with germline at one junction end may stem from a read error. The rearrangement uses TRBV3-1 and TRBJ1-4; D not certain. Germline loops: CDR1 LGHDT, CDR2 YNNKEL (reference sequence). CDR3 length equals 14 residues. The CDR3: CASNQGLSNEKLFF. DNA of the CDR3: TGTGCCAGCAACCAAGGACTGTCTAATGAAAAACTGTTTTTT.

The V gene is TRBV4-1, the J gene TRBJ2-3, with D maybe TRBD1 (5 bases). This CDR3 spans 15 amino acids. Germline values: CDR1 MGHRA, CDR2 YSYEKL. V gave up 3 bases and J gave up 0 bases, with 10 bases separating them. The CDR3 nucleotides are TGCGCCAGCAGCCACGCACCAGGGAGCACAGATACGCAGTATTTT. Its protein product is CASSHAPGSTDTQYF.

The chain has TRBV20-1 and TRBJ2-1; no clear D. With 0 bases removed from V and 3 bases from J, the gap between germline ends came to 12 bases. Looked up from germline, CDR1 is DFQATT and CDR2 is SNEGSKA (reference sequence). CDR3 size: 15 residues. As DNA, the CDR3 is TGCAGTGCTAGAGATCGGCGGCGAAGCTACAATGAGCAGTTCTTC. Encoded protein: CSARDRRRSYNEQFF.

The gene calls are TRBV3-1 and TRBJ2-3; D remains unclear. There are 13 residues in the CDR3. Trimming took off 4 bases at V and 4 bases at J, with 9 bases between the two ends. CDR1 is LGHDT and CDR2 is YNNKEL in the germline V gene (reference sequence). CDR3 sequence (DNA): TGTGCCAGCAGCCTCGCTCAGTCAGATACGCAGTATTTT. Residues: CASSLAQSDTQYF.

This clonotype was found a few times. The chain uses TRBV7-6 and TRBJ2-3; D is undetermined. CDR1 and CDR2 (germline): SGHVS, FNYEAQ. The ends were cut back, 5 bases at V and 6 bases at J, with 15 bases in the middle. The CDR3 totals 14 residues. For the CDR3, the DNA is TGTGCCAGCAGCATGGGTCGAGTAGGGGATACGCAGTATTTT. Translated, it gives CASSMGRVGDTQYF.

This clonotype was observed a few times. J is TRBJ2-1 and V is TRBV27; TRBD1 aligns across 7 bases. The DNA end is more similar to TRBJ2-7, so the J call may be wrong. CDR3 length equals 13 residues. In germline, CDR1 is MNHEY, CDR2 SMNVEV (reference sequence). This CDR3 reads CASNGAGGYEQYF. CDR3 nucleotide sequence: TGTGCCAGCAATGGGGCAGGGGGCTACGAGCAGTACTTC.

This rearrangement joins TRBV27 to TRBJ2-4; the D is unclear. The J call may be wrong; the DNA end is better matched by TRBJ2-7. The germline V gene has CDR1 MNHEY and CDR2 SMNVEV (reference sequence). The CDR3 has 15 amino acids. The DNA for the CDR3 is TGTGCCAGCAGTTTTGGGAACAGCCCCTCCTACGAGCAGTACTTC. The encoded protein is CASSFGNSPSYEQYF.

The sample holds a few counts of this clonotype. CDR3 protein: CASSSQRKSGRETQYF. In DNA, the CDR3 is TGTGCCAGCTCATCACAAAGGAAGTCGGGGCGGGAGACCCAGTACTTC. The chain links TRBV18 to TRBJ2-5, with D perhaps matching TRBD1 or TRBD2 (5 bases each). V dropped 5 bases and J dropped 5 bases, with 21 bases sitting between them. Germline assignment: CDR1 KGHSH and CDR2 LQKENI. The CDR3 is made up of 16 amino acids. Drawing the rest from reference TRBV18 and TRBJ2-5, the complete variable domain is NAGVMQNPRHLVRRRGQEARLRCSPMKGHSHVYWYRQLPEEGLKFMVYLQKENIIDESGMPKERFSAEFPKEGPSILRIQQVVRGDSAAYFCASSSQRKSGRETQYFGPGTRLLVL.

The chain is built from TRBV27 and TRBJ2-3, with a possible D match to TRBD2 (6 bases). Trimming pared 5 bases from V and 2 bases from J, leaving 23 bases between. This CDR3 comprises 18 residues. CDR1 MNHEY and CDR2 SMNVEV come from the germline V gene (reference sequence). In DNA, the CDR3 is TGTGCCAGCAGTCCCCTAACCCATAGCGGAAGCCACACAGATACGCAGTATTTT. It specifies CASSPLTHSGSHTDTQYF.

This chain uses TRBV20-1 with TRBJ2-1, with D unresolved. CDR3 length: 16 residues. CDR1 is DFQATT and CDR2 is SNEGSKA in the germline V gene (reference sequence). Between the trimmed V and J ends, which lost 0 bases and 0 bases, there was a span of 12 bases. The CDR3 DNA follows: TGCAGTGCTAGAGATGGGCAGTTAAGCTCCTACAATGAGCAGTTCTTC. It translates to CSARDGQLSSYNEQFF.

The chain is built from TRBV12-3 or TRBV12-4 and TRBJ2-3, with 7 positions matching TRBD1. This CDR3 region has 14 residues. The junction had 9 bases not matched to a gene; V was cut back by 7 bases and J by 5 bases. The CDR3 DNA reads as TGTGCCAGCAAGGGGACAGTTTATGAAGATACGCAGTATTTT. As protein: CASKGTVYEDTQYF.

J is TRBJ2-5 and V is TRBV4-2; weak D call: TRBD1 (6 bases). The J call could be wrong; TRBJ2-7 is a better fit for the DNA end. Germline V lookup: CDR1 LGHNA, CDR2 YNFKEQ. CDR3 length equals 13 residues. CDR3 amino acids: CASSQETGHEQYF. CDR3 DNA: TGTGCCAGCAGCCAAGAAACAGGGCACGAGCAGTACTTC.

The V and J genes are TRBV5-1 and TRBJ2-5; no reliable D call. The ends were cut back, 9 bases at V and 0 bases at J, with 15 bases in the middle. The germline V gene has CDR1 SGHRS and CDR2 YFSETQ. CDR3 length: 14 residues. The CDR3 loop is CANQARGYQETQYF. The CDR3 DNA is TGCGCCAACCAGGCGCGAGGTTACCAAGAGACCCAGTACTTC.

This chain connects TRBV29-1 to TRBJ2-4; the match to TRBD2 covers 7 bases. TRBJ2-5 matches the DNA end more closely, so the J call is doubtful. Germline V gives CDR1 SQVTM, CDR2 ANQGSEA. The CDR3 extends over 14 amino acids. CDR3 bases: TGCAGCGTTGCAGAGGGAGGGCGGGGGGAGACCCAGTACTTC. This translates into CSVAEGGRGETQYF.

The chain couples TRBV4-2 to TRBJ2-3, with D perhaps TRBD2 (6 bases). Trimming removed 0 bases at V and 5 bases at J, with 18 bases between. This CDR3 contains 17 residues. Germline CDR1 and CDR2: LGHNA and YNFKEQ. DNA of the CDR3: TGTGCCAGCAGCCAAGAAGGAGGGAGGCCCCATGGAGATACGCAGTATTTT. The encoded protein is CASSQEGGRPHGDTQYF.

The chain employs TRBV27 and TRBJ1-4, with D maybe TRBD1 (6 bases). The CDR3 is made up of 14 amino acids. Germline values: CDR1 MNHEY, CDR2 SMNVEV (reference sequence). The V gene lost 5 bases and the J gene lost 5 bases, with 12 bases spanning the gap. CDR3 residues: CASSTDRFNEKLFF. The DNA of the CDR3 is TGTGCCAGCAGTACGGACAGATTCAATGAAAAACTGTTTTTT. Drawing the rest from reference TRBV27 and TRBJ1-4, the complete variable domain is EAQVTQNPRYLITVTGKKLTVTCSQNMNHEYMSWYRQDPGLGLRQIYYSMNVEVTDKGDVPEGYKVSRKEKRNFPLILESPSPNQTSLYFCASSTDRFNEKLFFGSGTQLSVL.

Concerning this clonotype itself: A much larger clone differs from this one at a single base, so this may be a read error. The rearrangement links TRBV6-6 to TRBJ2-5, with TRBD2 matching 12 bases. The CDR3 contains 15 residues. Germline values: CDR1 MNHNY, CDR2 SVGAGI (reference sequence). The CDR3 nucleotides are TGTGTCAGCAGACGGACTAGCGGGAATGATGGGACCCAGTACTTC. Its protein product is CVSRRTSGNDGTQYF.

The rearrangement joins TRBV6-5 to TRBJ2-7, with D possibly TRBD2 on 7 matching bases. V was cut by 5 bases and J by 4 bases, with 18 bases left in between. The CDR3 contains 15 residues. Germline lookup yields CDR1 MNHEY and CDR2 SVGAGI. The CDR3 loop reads CASSPRGRGEYEQYF. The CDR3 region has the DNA TGTGCCAGCAGTCCAAGGGGGAGGGGAGAGTACGAGCAGTACTTC.

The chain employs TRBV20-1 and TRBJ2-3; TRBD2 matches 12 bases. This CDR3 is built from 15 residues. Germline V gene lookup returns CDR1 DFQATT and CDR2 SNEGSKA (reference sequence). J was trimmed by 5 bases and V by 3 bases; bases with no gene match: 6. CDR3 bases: TGCAGTGCTAGCCAAGGACTAGCGGGGCGAGATACGCAGTATTTT. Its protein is CSASQGLAGRDTQYF.

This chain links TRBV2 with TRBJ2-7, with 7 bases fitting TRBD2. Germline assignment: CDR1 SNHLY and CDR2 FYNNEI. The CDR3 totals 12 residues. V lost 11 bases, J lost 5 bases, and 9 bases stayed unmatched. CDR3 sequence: CACTGRENEQYF. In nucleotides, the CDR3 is TGTGCCTGCACTGGGCGGGAGAACGAGCAGTACTTC.

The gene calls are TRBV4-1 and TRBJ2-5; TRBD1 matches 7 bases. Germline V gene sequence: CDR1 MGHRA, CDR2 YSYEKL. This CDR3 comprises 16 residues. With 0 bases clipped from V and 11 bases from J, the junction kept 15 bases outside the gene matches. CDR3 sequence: CASSQDLRGQAFEQYF. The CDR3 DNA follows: TGCGCCAGCAGCCAAGATCTTAGGGGGCAGGCTTTTGAGCAGTACTTC.

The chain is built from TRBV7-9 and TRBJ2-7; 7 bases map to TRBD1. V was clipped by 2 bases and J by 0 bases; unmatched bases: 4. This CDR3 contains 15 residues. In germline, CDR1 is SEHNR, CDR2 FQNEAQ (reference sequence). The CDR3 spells CASSLRGQSSYEQYF. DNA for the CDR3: TGTGCCAGCAGCTTACGGGGACAGAGCTCCTACGAGCAGTACTTC.

CDR3 sequence: CASSLGVAAKNIQYF. Here the CDR3 DNA reads TGTGCCAGCAGCTTAGGGGTAGCAGCCAAAAACATTCAGTACTTC. The genes are TRBV11-2 and TRBJ2-4; no firm D call. The germline gives CDR1 SGHAT, CDR2 FQNNGV. Between the trimmed V and J ends, which lost 1 base and 0 bases, there was a span of 7 bases. There are 15 residues in the CDR3.